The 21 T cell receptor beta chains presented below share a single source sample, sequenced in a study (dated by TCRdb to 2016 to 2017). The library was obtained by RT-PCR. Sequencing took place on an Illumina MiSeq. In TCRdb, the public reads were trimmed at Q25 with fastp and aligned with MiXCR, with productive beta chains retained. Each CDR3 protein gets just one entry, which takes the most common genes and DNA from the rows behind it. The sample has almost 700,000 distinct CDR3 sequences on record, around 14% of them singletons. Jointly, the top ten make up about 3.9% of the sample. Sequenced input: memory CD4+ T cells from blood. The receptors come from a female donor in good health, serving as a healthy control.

As DNA, the CDR3 is TGTGCCAGCAGGCTCGGGGGGGTAAGCCCCGAAAAACTGTTTTTT. It specifies CASRLGGVSPEKLFF. This rearrangement joins TRBV6-5 to TRBJ1-4; a possible D gene is TRBD1 (5 bases). Per germline, CDR1 MNHEY and CDR2 SVGAGI. The length of the CDR3 is 15 residues. V lost 6 bases and J lost 8, with 19 bases in between.

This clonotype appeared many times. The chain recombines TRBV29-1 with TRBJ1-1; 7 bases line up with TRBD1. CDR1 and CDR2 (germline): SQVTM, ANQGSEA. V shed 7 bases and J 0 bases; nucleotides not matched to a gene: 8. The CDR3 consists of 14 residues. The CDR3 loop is CSAHPGTVNTEAFF. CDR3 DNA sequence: TGCAGCGCTCACCCCGGGACAGTGAACACTGAAGCTTTCTTT. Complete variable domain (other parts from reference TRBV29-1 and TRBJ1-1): SAVISQKPSRDICQRGTSLTIQCQVDSQVTMMFWYRQQPGQSLTLIATANQGSEATYESGFVIDKFPISRPNLTFSTLTVSNMSPEDSSIYLCSAHPGTVNTEAFFGQGTRLTVV.

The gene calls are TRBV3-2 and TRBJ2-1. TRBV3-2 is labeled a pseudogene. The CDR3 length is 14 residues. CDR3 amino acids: CARTRPDSYNEQFF. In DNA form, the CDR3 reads TGTGCCAGAACGAGACCGGACTCCTACAATGAGCAGTTCTTC.

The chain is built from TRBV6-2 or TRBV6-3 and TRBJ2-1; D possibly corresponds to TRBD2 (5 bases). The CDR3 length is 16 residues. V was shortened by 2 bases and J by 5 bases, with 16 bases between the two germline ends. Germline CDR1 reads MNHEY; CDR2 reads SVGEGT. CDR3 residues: CASSYPWRLANNEQFF. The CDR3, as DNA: TGTGCCAGCAGTTACCCCTGGCGGCTAGCTAACAATGAGCAGTTCTTC.

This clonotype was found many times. CDR3 amino acids: CASSQYRGTEAFF. CDR3 DNA: TGTGCCAGCAGCCAATACAGGGGTACTGAAGCTTTCTTT. The V gene is TRBV7-2, the J gene TRBJ1-1; 7 nucleotides match TRBD1. Trimming took 5 bases from V and 5 from J; bases not matched to a gene: 5. The CDR3 has 13 amino acids. CDR1 is SGHTA and CDR2 is FQGNSA in the germline V gene.

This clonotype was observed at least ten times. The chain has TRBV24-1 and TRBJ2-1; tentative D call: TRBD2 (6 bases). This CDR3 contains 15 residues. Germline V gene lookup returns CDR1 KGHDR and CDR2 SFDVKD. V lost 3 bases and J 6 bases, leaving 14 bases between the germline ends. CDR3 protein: CATSDLVEGGNEQFF. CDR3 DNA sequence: TGTGCCACCAGTGATCTGGTGGAGGGTGGCAATGAGCAGTTCTTC.

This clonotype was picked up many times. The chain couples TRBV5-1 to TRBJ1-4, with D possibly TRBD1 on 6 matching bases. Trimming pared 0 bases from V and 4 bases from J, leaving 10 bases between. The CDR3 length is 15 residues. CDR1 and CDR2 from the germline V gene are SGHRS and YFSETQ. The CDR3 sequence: CASSLGTELNEKLFF. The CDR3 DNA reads TGCGCCAGCAGCTTGGGGACAGAACTTAATGAAAAACTGTTTTTT.

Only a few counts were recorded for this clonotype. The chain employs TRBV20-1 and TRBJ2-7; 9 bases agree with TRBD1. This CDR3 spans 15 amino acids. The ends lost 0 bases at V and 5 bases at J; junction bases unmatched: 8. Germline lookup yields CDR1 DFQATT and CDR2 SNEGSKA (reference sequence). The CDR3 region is CSARDGGTGIDEQYF. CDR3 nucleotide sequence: TGCAGTGCTAGAGATGGCGGGACAGGGATCGACGAGCAGTACTTC.

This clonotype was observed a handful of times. The CDR3 nucleotides read TGTGCCAGCAGTTTAGGGACTAGCGTGAACCCCTACGAGCAGTACTTC. Translating gives CASSLGTSVNPYEQYF. The chain employs TRBV12-3 or TRBV12-4 and TRBJ2-7; 9 positions agree with TRBD2. Germline trimming cut 1 base from V and 2 bases from J; bases unmatched to any gene: 6. The CDR3 contains 16 residues.

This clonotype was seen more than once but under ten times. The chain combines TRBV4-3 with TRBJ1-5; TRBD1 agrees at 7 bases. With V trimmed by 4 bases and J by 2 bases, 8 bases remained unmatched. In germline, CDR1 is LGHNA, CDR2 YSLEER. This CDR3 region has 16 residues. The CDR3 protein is CASSLETGFGNQPQHF. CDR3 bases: TGCGCCAGCAGCCTCGAGACAGGGTTTGGCAATCAGCCCCAGCATTTT.

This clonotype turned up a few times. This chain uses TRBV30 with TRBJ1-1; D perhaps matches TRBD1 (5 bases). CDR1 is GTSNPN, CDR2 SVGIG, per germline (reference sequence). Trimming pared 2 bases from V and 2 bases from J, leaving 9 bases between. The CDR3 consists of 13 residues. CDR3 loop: CAWSRQTNTEAFF. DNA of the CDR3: TGTGCCTGGAGTCGACAGACAAACACTGAAGCTTTCTTT.

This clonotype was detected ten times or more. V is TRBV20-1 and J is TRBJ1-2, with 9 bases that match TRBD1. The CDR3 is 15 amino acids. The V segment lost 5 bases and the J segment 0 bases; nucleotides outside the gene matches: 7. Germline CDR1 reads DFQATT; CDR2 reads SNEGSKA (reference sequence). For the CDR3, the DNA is TGCAGTGCTCCCGGGACAGGGTCAGCTAACTATGGCTACACCTTC. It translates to CSAPGTGSANYGYTF.

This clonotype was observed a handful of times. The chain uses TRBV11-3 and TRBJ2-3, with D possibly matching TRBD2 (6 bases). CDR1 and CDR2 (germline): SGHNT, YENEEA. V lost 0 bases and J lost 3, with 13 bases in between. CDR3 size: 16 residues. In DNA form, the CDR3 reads TGTGCCAGCAGCTTAGATCTTGGAGGAGGGACAGATACGCAGTATTTT. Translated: CASSLDLGGGTDTQYF.

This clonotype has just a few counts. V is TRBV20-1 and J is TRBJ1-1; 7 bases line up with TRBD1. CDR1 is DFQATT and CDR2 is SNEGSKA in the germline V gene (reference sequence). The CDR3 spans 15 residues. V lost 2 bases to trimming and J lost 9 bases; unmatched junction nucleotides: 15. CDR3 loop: CSARMGDRNKVQAFF. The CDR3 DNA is TGCAGTGCTAGAATGGGGGACAGAAATAAAGTTCAAGCTTTCTTT.

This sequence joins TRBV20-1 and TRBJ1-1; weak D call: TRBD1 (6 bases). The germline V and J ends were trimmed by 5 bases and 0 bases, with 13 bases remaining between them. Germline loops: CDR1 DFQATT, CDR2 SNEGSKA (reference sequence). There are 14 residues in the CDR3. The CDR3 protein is CSASPGGLNTEAFF. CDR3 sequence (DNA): TGCAGTGCTTCACCGGGGGGCTTGAACACTGAAGCTTTCTTT.

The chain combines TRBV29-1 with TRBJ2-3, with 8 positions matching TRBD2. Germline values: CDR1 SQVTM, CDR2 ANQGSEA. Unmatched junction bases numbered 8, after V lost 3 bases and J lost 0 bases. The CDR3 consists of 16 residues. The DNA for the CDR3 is TGCAGCGTTGAGGAGGGGCGGGGGGCTAGCACAGATACGCAGTATTTT. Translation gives CSVEEGRGASTDTQYF.

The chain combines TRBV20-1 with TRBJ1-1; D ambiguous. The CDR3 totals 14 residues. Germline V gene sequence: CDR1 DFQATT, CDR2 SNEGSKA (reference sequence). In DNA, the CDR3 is TGCAGCTGCTTTAGAGGAGCAATGAACACTGAAGCTTTCTTT. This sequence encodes CSCFRGAMNTEAFF.

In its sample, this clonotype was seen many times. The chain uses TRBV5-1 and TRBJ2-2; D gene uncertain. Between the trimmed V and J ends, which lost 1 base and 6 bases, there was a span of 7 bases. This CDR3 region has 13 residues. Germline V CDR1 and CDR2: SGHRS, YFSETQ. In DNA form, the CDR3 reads TGCGCCAGCAGCTTGACTTCCGCCGGGGAGCTGTTTTTT. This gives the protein CASSLTSAGELFF.

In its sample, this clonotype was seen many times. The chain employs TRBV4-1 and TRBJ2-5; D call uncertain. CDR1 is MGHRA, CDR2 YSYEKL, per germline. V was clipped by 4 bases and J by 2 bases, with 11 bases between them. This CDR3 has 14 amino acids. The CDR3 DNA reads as TGCGCCAGCAGCCGAGTCGACCTACAAGAGACCCAGTACTTC. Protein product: CASSRVDLQETQYF.

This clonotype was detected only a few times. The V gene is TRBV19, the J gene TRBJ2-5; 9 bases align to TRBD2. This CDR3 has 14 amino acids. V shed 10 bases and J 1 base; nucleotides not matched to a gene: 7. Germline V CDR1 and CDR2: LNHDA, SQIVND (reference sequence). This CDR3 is CATAGLAGQETQYF. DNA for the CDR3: TGTGCCACGGCGGGACTAGCCGGCCAAGAGACCCAGTACTTC.

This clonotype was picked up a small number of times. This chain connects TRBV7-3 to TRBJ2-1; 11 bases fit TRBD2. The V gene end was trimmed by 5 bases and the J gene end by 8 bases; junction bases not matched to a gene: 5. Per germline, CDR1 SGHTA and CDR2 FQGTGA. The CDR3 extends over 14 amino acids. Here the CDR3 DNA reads TGTGCCAGCAGCGCGGGACTAGCGGTTGATGAGCAGTTCTTC. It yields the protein CASSAGLAVDEQFF.